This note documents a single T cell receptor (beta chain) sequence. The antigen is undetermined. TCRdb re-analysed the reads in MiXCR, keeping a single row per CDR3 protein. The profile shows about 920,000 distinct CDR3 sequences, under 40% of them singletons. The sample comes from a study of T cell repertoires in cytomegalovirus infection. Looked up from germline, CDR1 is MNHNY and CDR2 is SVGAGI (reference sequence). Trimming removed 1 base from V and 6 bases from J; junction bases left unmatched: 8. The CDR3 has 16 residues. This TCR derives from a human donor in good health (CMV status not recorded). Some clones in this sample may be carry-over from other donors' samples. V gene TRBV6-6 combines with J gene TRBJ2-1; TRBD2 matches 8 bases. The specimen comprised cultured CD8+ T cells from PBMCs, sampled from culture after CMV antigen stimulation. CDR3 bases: TGTGCCAGCAGTTACTTCGGGGGGGGGGCTGGCAATGAGCAGTTCTTC. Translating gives CASSYFGGGAGNEQFF.